The 17 T cell receptor beta chains reported below all come from one sample, sequenced in a study of blood T cell repertoires in COVID-19. Clones were sequenced by immunoSEQ multiplex PCR, and TCRdb holds only the in-frame ones, with some missing. Here the sample spans roughly 260,000 clones, around 86% being singletons. The sequenced material came from PBMCs or T cells enriched from blood (not recorded which). All receptors derive from a woman aged 18-29 years who had recovered from COVID-19.

The V gene is TRBV30, the J gene TRBJ2-3, with a tentative D call TRBD2 (6 bases). V was clipped by 0 bases and J by 4 bases, with 29 bases between them. CDR3 size: 20 residues. Germline lookup yields CDR1 GTSNPN and CDR2 SVGIG (reference sequence). The CDR3 region is CAWSVAVSRVGGIEPDTQYF. CDR3 sequence (DNA): TGTGCCTGGAGTGTTGCCGTGTCAAGGGTAGGAGGGATTGAGCCAGATACGCAGTATTTT.

The J gene is TRBJ2-7, the V gene TRBV11-3; maybe TRBD1 (5 bases). The CDR3 loop spans 15 amino acids. V lost 0 bases and J 1 base, leaving 10 bases between the germline ends. CDR1 SGHNT and CDR2 YENEEA come from the germline V gene. As DNA, the CDR3 is TGTGCCAGCAGCTTAGATCACAGGACGTCCTACGAGCAGTACTTC. Amino acid sequence: CASSLDHRTSYEQYF.

The genes are TRBV11-2 and TRBJ1-1; 9 positions agree with TRBD1. CDR1 and CDR2 from the germline V gene are SGHAT and FQNNGV. The trim removed 2 bases at V and 4 bases at J, leaving 2 bases unmatched. The CDR3 has 14 amino acids. CDR3 region: CASSLTGGFTEAFF. CDR3 sequence (DNA): TGTGCCAGCAGCTTAACAGGGGGCTTCACTGAAGCTTTCTTT.

The rearrangement joins TRBV7-2 to TRBJ2-2; D gene uncertain. This CDR3 contains 14 residues. The V gene's germline CDR1 is SGHTA and CDR2 FQGNSA. The germline V and J ends were trimmed by 2 bases and 4 bases, with 8 bases remaining between them. The DNA for the CDR3 is TGTGCCAGCAGCTTAACAGTCGTCACCGGGGAGCTGTTTTTT. Amino acid sequence: CASSLTVVTGELFF.

This chain joins TRBV15 and TRBJ1-1, with D tentatively TRBD1 (5 bases). Germline V gene sequence: CDR1 LNHNV, CDR2 YYDKDF (reference sequence). The CDR3 consists of 16 residues. V gave up 5 bases and J gave up 4 bases, with 20 bases separating them. For the CDR3, the DNA is TGTGCCACCAGCGAGCAGGGTCACATCGGGGGCACTGAAGCTTTCTTT. Protein: CATSEQGHIGGTEAFF.

The V call is TRBV15, the J call TRBJ2-7; D perhaps matches TRBD1 (6 bases). V was clipped by 0 bases and J by 3 bases, with 15 bases between them. The CDR3 runs 16 residues. The V gene's germline CDR1 is LNHNV and CDR2 YYDKDF (reference sequence). Written as DNA, the CDR3 is TGTGCCACCAGCAGAGATGCCCCAGGGGTTGGCTACGAGCAGTACTTC. This translates into CATSRDAPGVGYEQYF.

The chain joins TRBV28 to TRBJ2-1; 12 positions agree with TRBD1. Unmatched junction bases numbered 13, after V lost 8 bases and J lost 8 bases. The length of the CDR3 is 16 residues. CDR1 is MDHEN, CDR2 SYDVKM, per germline. CDR3 bases: TGTGCCAGCGGGCCTTCCGGGACAGGGGGCCGCGATGAGCAGTTCTTC. Its protein product is CASGPSGTGGRDEQFF.

The DNA of the CDR3 is TGTGCCAGTAGTACAACGAACAGGGGAGAGCAGTACTTC. Translating gives CASSTTNRGEQYF. The chain has TRBV19 and TRBJ2-7, with 7 bases identical to TRBD1. CDR3 length: 13 residues. V trimming: 4 bases; J trimming: 7 bases; junction bases outside the gene matches: 7. Germline CDR1 and CDR2: LNHDA and SQIVND (reference sequence).

This clone was seen a handful of times. The CDR3 sequence is CASSAFGTVTLSDEQYF. Written as DNA, the CDR3 is TGTGCCAGCAGCGCGTTTGGGACAGTGACGCTTTCGGACGAGCAGTACTTC. The chain uses TRBV9 and TRBJ2-7; 7 positions agree with TRBD1. The trim removed 3 bases at V and 5 bases at J, leaving 17 bases unmatched. CDR3 length equals 17 residues. Germline V gene data show CDR1 as SGDLS and CDR2 as YYNGEE.

The CDR3 region is CASGLTGTHEQYF. Here the CDR3 DNA reads TGTGCTAGTGGTTTGACAGGGACCCACGAGCAGTACTTC. The rearrangement links TRBV12-5 to TRBJ2-7; tentative D call: TRBD1 (6 bases). The CDR3 is made up of 13 amino acids. V dropped 2 bases and J dropped 5 bases, with 10 bases sitting between them. The germline V gene encodes CDR1 LGHNT and CDR2 FRNRAP. Complete variable domain (other parts from reference TRBV12-5 and TRBJ2-7): DARVTQTPRHKVTEMGQEVTMRCQPILGHNTVFWYRQTMMQGLELLAYFRNRAPLDDSGMPKDRFSAEMPDATLATLKIQPSEPRDSAVYFCASGLTGTHEQYFGPGTRLTVT.

The CDR3 DNA sequence: TGTGCCAGCAGTCCCGGGGGGACCAGAATTTACGAGCAGTACTTC. It is translated as CASSPGGTRIYEQYF. The chain couples TRBV6-6 to TRBJ2-7, with 7 bases aligning to TRBD2. With V trimmed by 5 bases and J by 4 bases, 11 bases remained unmatched. The length of the CDR3 is 15 residues. Germline V CDR1 and CDR2: MNHNY, SVGAGI (reference sequence).

The chain carries TRBV12-3 or TRBV12-4 and TRBJ2-3; D gene ambiguous. Trimming removed 5 bases from V and 5 bases from J, with 11 bases in between. There are 13 residues in the CDR3. CDR3 sequence (DNA): TGTGCCAGCAGTCCCCCTTGGAGAGATACGCAGTATTTT. It specifies CASSPPWRDTQYF.

The chain recombines TRBV9 with TRBJ2-7; 7 nucleotides line up with TRBD1. With V trimmed by 0 bases and J by 2 bases, 8 bases remained unmatched. The germline V gene has CDR1 SGDLS and CDR2 YYNGEE. The CDR3 is made up of 16 amino acids. The CDR3 coding sequence is TGTGCCAGCAGCGTAGACCCCGGGACAGATACCTACGAGCAGTACTTC. Translation gives CASSVDPGTDTYEQYF.

The CDR3 sequence: CASTAAQGGLAGGEGTQYF. The CDR3 DNA sequence: TGTGCCAGTACCGCCGCCCAGGGGGGGCTAGCGGGGGGTGAGGGTACGCAGTATTTT. The V and J genes are TRBV19 and TRBJ2-3, with 11 bases fitting TRBD2. The J segment lost 8 bases and the V segment lost 7 bases, leaving 23 bases of the junction unmatched. This CDR3 has 19 amino acids. Germline loops: CDR1 LNHDA, CDR2 SQIVND (reference sequence). The full variable domain, with the rest looked up from reference TRBV19 and TRBJ2-3, is DGGITQSPKYLFRKEGQNVTLSCEQNLNHDAMYWYRQDPGQGLRLIYYSQIVNDFQKGDIAEGYSVSREKKESFPLTVTSAQKNPTAFYLCASTAAQGGLAGGEGTQYFGPGTRLTVL.

The V call is TRBV20-1, the J call TRBJ2-3; weak D call: TRBD2 (5 bases). CDR3 length: 13 residues. The germline gives CDR1 DFQATT, CDR2 SNEGSKA (reference sequence). V dropped 3 bases and J dropped 2 bases, with 9 bases sitting between them. CDR3 sequence reads: CSASSGNTDTQYF. In DNA form, the CDR3 reads TGCAGTGCTAGTTCCGGGAACACAGATACGCAGTATTTT.

This sequence joins TRBV11-2 and TRBJ1-2, with 8 bases lining up with TRBD1. Per germline, CDR1 SGHAT and CDR2 FQNNGV. The CDR3 spans 16 residues. J lost 5 bases, V lost 4 bases, and 12 bases had no gene match. CDR3 in DNA: TGTGCCAGCAGCTCCACCTCAGCCACAGGGGGGTATGGCTACACCTTC. This encodes CASSSTSATGGYGYTF.

This clone was found a few times. An end of the junction differs from the germline gene, which may be a read error. This rearrangement joins TRBV10-2 to TRBJ2-7, with TRBD2 identical over 15 bases. CDR1 and CDR2 from the germline V gene are WSHSY and SAAADI. The CDR3 is made up of 17 amino acids. Here the CDR3 DNA reads TGCGCCAGCAGTGCGGGACTAGCGGGGGGCCTTTCCTCCGAGCAGTACTTC. Protein sequence: CASSAGLAGGLSSEQYF.